These T cell receptor beta chains were read from a single sample in a study of T cell responses to AZD1222 COVID-19 vaccine. Repertoires were generated with immunoSEQ multiplex PCR, while TCRdb's copy carries only in-frame clones and drops some. The sample contains tens of thousands of clones, over 75% of which appear only once. This sample comprised peripheral blood, obtained on day 0 of MenACWY control vaccination. All receptors derive from an adult in good health. Both conserved end residues are part of each CDR3. The D gene is left open where the match is weak.

d_call,v_call,j_call,cdr3_aa
-,TRBV25-1,TRBJ1-2,CASSPLRPDGYTF
-,TRBV19,TRBJ1-3,CASRSLGGNTIYF
-,TRBV12-3/TRBV12-4,TRBJ1-4,CASSLSPGKLFF
-,TRBV4-3,TRBJ1-1,CASSRKGVGGTEAFF
-,TRBV29-1,TRBJ1-5,CSVVWGAANQPQHF
TRBD2,TRBV7-9,TRBJ2-1,CASSFSGRASWEQFF
TRBD2,TRBV5-4,TRBJ2-1,CASSLEASGRAEQFF
-,TRBV29-1,TRBJ1-3,CSGGDGRSGNTIYF
-,TRBV6-5,TRBJ2-5,CASSRQEETQYF
-,TRBV10-2,TRBJ1-5,CASSESGTWHF
-,TRBV2,TRBJ2-7,CASSEAFRTAYYEQYF
-,TRBV27,TRBJ2-7,CASSLGGRISYEQYF
-,TRBV4-2,TRBJ1-5,CASSQDRRDQPQHF
-,TRBV19,TRBJ2-1,CASSKVLGPPKWDNEQFF
-,TRBV29-1,TRBJ1-2,CSVEDRRRVGLNLFYGYTF
-,TRBV6-5,TRBJ1-1,CASRTQETTEAFF
-,TRBV20-1,TRBJ2-1,CSATNYNEQFF